The next 9 T cell receptor beta chains were all read from a single sample in a study of blood T cell repertoires in COVID-19. This table comes from immunoSEQ multiplex PCR, and its TCRdb copy is limited to in-frame clones, with some not included. This table holds about 46,000 clones, approximately 88% found once. Material for sequencing was peripheral blood. These TCRs come from a human donor with active COVID-19. The donor label of this sample is uncertain.

V usage is TRBV11-2 and J usage is TRBJ2-7; 9 nucleotides line up with TRBD1. Germline loops: CDR1 SGHAT, CDR2 FQNNGV. J gave up 2 bases and V 5 bases, and 10 bases lay outside the gene matches. The CDR3 extends over 16 amino acids. This CDR3 reads CASSKIRDRAAYEQYF. In nucleotides, the CDR3 is TGTGCCAGCAGCAAAATCCGGGACAGGGCGGCCTACGAGCAGTACTTC.

The chain has TRBV2 and TRBJ2-1; D possibly corresponds to TRBD2 (6 bases). The CDR3 runs 15 residues. V was cut by 7 bases and J by 8 bases, with 21 bases left in between. Germline CDR1 is SNHLY and CDR2 is FYNNEI. CDR3 region: CASNLRGRNGDEQFF. CDR3 DNA: TGTGCCAGCAATCTGCGGGGCCGCAATGGGGATGAGCAGTTCTTC.

The table lists this clone with a few counts. This chain connects TRBV11-1 to TRBJ2-5, with D perhaps matching TRBD1 (8 bases). This CDR3 is built from 15 residues. CDR1 is SGHAT and CDR2 is FQDESV in the germline V gene (reference sequence). The V gene lost 7 bases and the J gene lost 2 bases, with 17 bases spanning the gap. The CDR3 here is CASTPGQGGQETQYF. CDR3 DNA: TGTGCCAGCACCCCCGGACAGGGAGGGCAAGAGACCCAGTACTTC.

The chain is built from TRBV29-1 and TRBJ2-1, with TRBD2 identical over 8 bases. Losses at the gene ends were 1 base for V and 5 bases for J; bases not matched to a gene: 19. The germline V gene has CDR1 SQVTM and CDR2 ANQGSEA. The CDR3 is 19 residues long. CDR3 amino acids: CSVEAFGGRREMANNEQFF. DNA of the CDR3: TGCAGCGTTGAAGCGTTTGGCGGGAGGAGAGAAATGGCCAACAATGAGCAGTTCTTC.

The chain combines TRBV7-3 with TRBJ2-1; 12 bases agree with TRBD2. Per the germline V gene, CDR1 is SGHTA and CDR2 is FQGTGA. The CDR3 has 15 amino acids. V lost 5 bases and J lost 6; bases outside the gene matches: 5. Written as DNA, the CDR3 is TGTGCCAGCAGCCTCGGACTAGCGGGATCCAATGAGCAGTTCTTC. Translated: CASSLGLAGSNEQFF.

This clone showed up just a few times. The rearrangement links TRBV13 to TRBJ1-3; D call uncertain. With 5 bases removed from V and 4 bases from J, the gap between germline ends came to 9 bases. CDR1 is PRHDT, CDR2 FYEKMQ, per germline (reference sequence). The CDR3 is made up of 13 amino acids. CDR3: CASSLAGGNTIYF. DNA for the CDR3: TGTGCCAGCAGCCTTGCGGGGGGAAACACCATATATTTT.

This sequence joins TRBV28 and TRBJ2-7, with 7 bases aligning to TRBD1. Germline V CDR1 and CDR2: MDHEN, SYDVKM. The trim removed 6 bases at V and 6 bases at J, leaving 14 bases unmatched. This CDR3 region has 15 residues. CDR3 sequence reads: CASRLPGTDLREQYF. The CDR3 coding sequence is TGTGCCAGCAGGCTCCCCGGGACAGATCTACGCGAGCAGTACTTC.

CDR3: CASSLPRTRYGNTIYF. For the CDR3, the DNA is TGTGCCAGCAGCCTCCCCCGGACTCGGTATGGAAACACCATATATTTT. The rearrangement links TRBV3-1 (or the pseudogene TRBV3-2) to TRBJ1-3; D not resolved. Trimming removed 4 bases at V and 3 bases at J, with 16 bases between. The germline V gene encodes CDR1 LGHDT and CDR2 YNNKEL (reference sequence). The CDR3 consists of 16 residues.

The rearrangement links TRBV6-2 or TRBV6-3 to TRBJ2-1, with a tentative D call TRBD1 (5 bases). With 2 bases removed from V and 11 bases from J, the gap between germline ends came to 10 bases. CDR3 length equals 12 residues. Germline CDR1 MNHEY, CDR2 SVGEGT. The DNA of the CDR3 is TGTGCCAGCAGTTACGGTCGGACAAAGCAGTTCTTC. As protein: CASSYGRTKQFF.